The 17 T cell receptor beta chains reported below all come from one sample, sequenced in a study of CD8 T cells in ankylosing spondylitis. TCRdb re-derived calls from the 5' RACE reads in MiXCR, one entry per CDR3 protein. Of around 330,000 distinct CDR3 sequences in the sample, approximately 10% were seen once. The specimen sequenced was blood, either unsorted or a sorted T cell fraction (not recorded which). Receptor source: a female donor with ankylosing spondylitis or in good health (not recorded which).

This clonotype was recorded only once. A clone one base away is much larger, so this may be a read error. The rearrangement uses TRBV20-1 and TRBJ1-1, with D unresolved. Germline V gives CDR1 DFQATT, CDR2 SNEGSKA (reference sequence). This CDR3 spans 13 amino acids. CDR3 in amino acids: CRASGRGNTEAFF. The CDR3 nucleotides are TGCAGAGCTAGCGGTCGGGGTAACACTGAAGCTTTCTTT.

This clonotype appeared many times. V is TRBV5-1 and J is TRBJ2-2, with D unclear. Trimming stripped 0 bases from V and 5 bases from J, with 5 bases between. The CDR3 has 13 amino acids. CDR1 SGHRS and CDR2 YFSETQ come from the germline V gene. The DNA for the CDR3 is TGCGCCAGCAGCTTGGAGGTGACCGGGGAGCTGTTTTTT. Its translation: CASSLEVTGELFF.

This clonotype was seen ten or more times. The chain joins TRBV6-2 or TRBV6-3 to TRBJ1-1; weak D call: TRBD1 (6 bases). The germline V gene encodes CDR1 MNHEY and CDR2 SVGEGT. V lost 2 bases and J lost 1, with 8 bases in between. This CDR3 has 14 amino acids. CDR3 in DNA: TGTGCCAGCAGTTACGGGACACCGAACACTGAAGCTTTCTTT. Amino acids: CASSYGTPNTEAFF.

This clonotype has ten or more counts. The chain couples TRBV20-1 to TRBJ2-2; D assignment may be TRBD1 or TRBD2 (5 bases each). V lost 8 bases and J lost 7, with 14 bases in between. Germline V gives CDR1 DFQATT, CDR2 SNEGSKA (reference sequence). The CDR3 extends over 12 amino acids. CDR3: CSTQGTVGELFF. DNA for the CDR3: TGCAGTACCCAAGGGACGGTCGGGGAGCTGTTTTTT.

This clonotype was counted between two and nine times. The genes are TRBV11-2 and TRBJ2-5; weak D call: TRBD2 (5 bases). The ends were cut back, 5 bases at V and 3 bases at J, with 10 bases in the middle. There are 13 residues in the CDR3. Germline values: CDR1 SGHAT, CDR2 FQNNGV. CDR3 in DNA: TGTGCCAGCAGCATCCCCGGGGAAGAGACCCAGTACTTC. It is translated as CASSIPGEETQYF. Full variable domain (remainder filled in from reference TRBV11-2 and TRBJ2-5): EAGVAQSPRYKIIEKRQSVAFWCNPISGHATLYWYQQILGQGPKLLIQFQNNGVVDDSQLPKDRFSAERLKGVDSTLKIQPAKLEDSAVYLCASSIPGEETQYFGPGTRLLVL.

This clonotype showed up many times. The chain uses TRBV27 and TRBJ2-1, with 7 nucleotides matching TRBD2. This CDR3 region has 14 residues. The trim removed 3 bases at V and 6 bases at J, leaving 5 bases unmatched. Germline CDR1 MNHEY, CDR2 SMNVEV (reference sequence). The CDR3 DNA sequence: TGTGCCAGCAGTTTTACTAGCGCGGTCAATGAGCAGTTCTTC. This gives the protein CASSFTSAVNEQFF.

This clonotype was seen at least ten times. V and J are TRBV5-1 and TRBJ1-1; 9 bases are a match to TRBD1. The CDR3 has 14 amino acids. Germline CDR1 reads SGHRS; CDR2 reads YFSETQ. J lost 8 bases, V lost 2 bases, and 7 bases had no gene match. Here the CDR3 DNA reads TGCGCCAGCAGCTTAAGGGGGGACAGGGAAGAAGCTTTCTTT. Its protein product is CASSLRGDREEAFF.

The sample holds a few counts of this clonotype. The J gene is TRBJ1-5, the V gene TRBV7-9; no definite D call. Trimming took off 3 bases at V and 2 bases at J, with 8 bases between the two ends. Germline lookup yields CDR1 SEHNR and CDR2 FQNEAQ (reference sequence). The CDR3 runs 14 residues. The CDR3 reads CASSFGFGNQPQHF. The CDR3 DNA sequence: TGTGCCAGCAGCTTTGGATTCGGCAATCAGCCCCAGCATTTT.

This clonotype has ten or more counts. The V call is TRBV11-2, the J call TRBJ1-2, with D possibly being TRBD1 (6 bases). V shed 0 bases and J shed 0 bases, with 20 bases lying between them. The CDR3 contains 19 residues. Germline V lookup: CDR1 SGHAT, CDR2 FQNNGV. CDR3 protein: CASSLEGRGRIVPNYGYTF. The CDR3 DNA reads TGTGCCAGCAGCTTAGAGGGCAGGGGACGGATCGTCCCTAACTATGGCTACACCTTC.

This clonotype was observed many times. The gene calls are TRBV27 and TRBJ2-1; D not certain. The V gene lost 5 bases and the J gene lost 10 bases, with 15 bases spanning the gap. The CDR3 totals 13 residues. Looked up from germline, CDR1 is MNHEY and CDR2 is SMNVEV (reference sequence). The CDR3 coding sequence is TGTGCCAGCAGTCCCCCCCCGTTCGAGGAGCAGTTCTTC. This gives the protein CASSPPPFEEQFF.

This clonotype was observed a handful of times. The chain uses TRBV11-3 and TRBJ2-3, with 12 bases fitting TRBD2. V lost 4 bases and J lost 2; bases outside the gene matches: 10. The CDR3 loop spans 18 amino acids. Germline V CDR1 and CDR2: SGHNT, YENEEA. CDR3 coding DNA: TGTGCCAGCAGCTCATCTCTGGGACTAGCGGGCAACACAGATACGCAGTATTTT. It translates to CASSSSLGLAGNTDTQYF.

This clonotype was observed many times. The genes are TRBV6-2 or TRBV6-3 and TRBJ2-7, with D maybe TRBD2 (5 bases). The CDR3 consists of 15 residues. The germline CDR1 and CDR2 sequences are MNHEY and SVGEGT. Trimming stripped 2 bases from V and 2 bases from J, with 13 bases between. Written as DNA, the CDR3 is TGTGCCAGCAGTTACATGAGGACGGGGACCTACGAGCAGTACTTC. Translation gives CASSYMRTGTYEQYF.

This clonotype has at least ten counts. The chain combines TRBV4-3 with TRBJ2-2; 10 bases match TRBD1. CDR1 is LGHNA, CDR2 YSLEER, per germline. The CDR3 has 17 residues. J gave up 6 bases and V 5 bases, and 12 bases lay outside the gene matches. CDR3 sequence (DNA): TGCGCCAGCAGCTCACATTGGGACAGGGGACAATCCGGGGAGCTGTTTTTT. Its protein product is CASSSHWDRGQSGELFF.

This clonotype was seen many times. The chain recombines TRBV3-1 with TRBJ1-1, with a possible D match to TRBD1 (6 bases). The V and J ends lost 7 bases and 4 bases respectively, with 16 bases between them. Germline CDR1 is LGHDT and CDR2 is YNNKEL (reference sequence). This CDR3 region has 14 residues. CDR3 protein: CASTRDGGGTEAFF. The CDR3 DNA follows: TGTGCCAGCACGAGAGATGGGGGCGGCACTGAAGCTTTCTTT. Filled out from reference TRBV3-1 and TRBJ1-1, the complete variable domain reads DTAVSQTPKYLVTQMGNDKSIKCEQNLGHDTMYWYKQDSKKFLKIMFSYNNKELIINETVPNRFSPKSPDKAHLNLHINSLELGDSAVYFCASTRDGGGTEAFFGQGTRLTVV.

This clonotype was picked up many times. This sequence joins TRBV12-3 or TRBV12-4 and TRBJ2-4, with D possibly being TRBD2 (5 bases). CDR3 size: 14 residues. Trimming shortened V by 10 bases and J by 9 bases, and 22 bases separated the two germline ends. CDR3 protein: CATTRTTEGSIQYF. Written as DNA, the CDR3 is TGTGCCACCACACGGACCACCGAAGGGAGCATTCAGTACTTC.

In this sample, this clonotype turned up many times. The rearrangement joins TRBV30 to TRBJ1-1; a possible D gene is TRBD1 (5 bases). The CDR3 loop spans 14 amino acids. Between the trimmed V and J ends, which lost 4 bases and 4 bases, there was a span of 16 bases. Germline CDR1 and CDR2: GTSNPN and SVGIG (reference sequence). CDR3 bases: TGTGCCTGGAAACAATACAGGATATTCACTGAAGCTTTCTTT. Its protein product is CAWKQYRIFTEAFF.

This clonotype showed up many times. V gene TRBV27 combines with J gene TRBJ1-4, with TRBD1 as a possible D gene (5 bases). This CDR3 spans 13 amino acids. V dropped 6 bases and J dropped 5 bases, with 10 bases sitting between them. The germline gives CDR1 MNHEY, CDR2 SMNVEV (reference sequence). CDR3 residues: CASRPWGNEKLFF. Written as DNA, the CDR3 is TGTGCCAGCAGACCCTGGGGGAATGAAAAACTGTTTTTT. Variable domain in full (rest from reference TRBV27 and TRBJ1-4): EAQVTQNPRYLITVTGKKLTVTCSQNMNHEYMSWYRQDPGLGLRQIYYSMNVEVTDKGDVPEGYKVSRKEKRNFPLILESPSPNQTSLYFCASRPWGNEKLFFGSGTQLSVL.